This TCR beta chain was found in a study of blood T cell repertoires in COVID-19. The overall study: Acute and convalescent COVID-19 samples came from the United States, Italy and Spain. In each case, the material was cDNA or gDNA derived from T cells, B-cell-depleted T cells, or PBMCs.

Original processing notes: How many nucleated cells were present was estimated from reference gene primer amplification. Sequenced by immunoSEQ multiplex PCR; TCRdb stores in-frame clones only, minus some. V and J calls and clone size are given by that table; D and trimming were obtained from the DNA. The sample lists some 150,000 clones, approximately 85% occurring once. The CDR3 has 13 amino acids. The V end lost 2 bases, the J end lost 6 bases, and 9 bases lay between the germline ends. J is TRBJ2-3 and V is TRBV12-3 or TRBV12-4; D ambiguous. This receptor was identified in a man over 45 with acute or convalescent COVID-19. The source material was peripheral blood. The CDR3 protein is CASSLIVSDTQYF. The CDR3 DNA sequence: TGTGCCAGCAGTTTAATCGTATCGGATACGCAGTATTTT.